This T cell receptor beta chain was sequenced during a study of Ad26.COV2.S vaccination and SARS-CoV-2 variants (dated by TCRdb to the early 2020s). Regarding the study in general: Donors in the vaccine arm were drawn from COV1001, a phase I-IIa trial of Ad26.COV2.S in healthy adults that was multicentre, randomized, double-blind and placebo-controlled. Trial participants were randomized into five groups of five, in which low-dose or high-dose Ad26.COV2.S was given once or twice, or placebo was given on both occasions. Sequencing of the TCRbeta repertoire served to evaluate the specificity and breadth of SARS-CoV-2-reactive T cell receptors following Ad26.COV2.S vaccination. Ad26.COV2.S was administered intramuscularly at a dose of 5x10^10 or 1x10^11 viral particles, either as one shot or as two shots given 56 days apart. Investigators did not know the trial group allocation while performing experiments and assessing outcomes. The TCR-sequenced set comprised approximately 32 samples: some 19 Ad26.COV2.S vaccine recipients, 5 placebo recipients and 8 SARS-CoV-2 convalescent individuals. Results the study describes overall, beyond this receptor: Substantial breadth of spike-specific CD8+ and CD4+ T cell responses was reported after vaccination. Comparable non-spike TCR breadth was observed between vaccine and placebo recipients, consistent with only spike being contained in the vaccine. Ad26.COV2.S recipients had higher spike-specific TCR breadth than placebo recipients (P = 0.0014). The study was not powered to compare responses between vaccine doses or regimens. The authors noted that total T cell responses may have been underestimated by the TCR breadth and depth analyses.

Trimming removed 1 base from V and 6 bases from J, leaving 10 bases between the germline ends. In the germline V gene, CDR1 corresponds to MGHRA and CDR2 to YSYEKL. From the cysteine through the phenylalanine, the CDR3 covers 14 amino acids. Just the 42-base CDR3 DNA is kept, in frame starting at base 1. The immunoSEQ Assay was the method used to sequence TCRbeta CDR3 regions. After extraction, genomic DNA underwent amplification by bias-controlled multiplex PCR, followed by high-throughput sequencing. The authors processed their data as follows. To quantify the absolute abundance of every unique TCRbeta CDR3 region, sequences were collapsed and filtered. T cell fraction was estimated by normalization of TCRbeta template counts to usable DNA, with usable DNA being measured through amplification of reference genes present in all nucleated cells. Repertoire TCRs were annotated as SARS-CoV-2-specific when V gene, CDR3 amino acid sequence and J gene were exactly matched to a known reactive TCR set. The reference SARS-CoV-2 TCR set was obtained from MIRA and was filtered for enrichment in COVID-19-positive ImmuneCODE repertoires, whereby public or cross-reactive TCRs were removed. Drawing on the MIRA antigens, annotated TCRs were analysed further at the level of specific ORF or position within ORF. Breadth was defined as the number of annotated unique rearrangements divided by the total number of unique productive rearrangements, and depth was defined as the summed frequency of the annotated unique rearrangements. Group comparisons of TCR breadth used two-sided Wilcoxon rank-sum tests. This is the immuneACCESS table as TCRdb keeps it, with only in-frame sequences that have V and J called. A part of the clones is gone; compared with another copy, unresolved V genes explain less than half, and the rest is unexplained. The V and J calls and clone size are taken from that table; D and trimming were inferred from the DNA. The sample has 300,000 to 500,000 clones on record, more than 85% of them singletons. The ten most abundant clones make up around 3.4% of the sample.

Sample treatment or condition, as interpreted from the label and publication: around 19 received Ad26.COV2.S at low or high dose, single or two shots; about 5 received placebo; per-sample allocation not given. Repertoires of vaccine and placebo recipients were sequenced from samples collected on day 63 after the first injection. In Cohort 1b, fewer than 30 adults aged 18-55 years were enrolled at a single site in Boston, USA, between 29 July and 7 August 2020. As a vaccine, Ad26.COV2.S was a replication-incompetent adenovirus type 26 vector that expressed a prefusion-stabilized SARS-CoV-2 spike protein derived from the original Wuhan strain. As regards this clone: Its cognate antigen has yet to be identified. Base qualities were left out, and no much larger clone turns up one base away.

The chain is made from TRBV4-1 and TRBJ1-5; no D gene is confidently identified. This sequence was found in a person between 18 and 65 years old who received the Ad26.COV2.S COVID-19 vaccine or a placebo. This material consisted of peripheral blood, taken in a trial of Ad26.COV2.S vaccine versus placebo. The DNA sequence follows: TGCGCCAGCAGCCAAGGGTTGGGAGCTCAGCCCCAGCATTTT. This translates into CASSQGLGAQPQHF.